The 15 T cell receptor beta chains listed next were all sequenced from one sample in a study of regulatory T cells in long-lasting Graves disease. Arm-PCR with iRepertoire HTBI primers amplified the CDR3 regions for these TCR beta libraries. TCRdb itself ran the multiplex PCR reads through MiXCR, one entry per CDR3 protein. The sample lists around 430,000 distinct CDR3 sequences, roughly 23% seen once, with less than 15% in the top ten. As to time point: persistent/refractory GD, antithyroid drugs over 5 years with positive TRAb. Preparation of the TCR library used RNA extracted from PBMCs. The starting material was peripheral blood mononuclear cells (PBMCs), obtained when the disease was refractory, from a patient treated with antithyroid drugs. The receptors here all came from a female donor with Graves disease.

This clonotype was found a few times. The J gene is TRBJ2-7, the V gene TRBV15; 7 bases agree with TRBD1. V lost 0 bases and J lost 4; bases outside the gene matches: 9. Germline CDR1 and CDR2: LNHNV and YYDKDF (reference sequence). The CDR3 length is 16 residues. CDR3 DNA: TGTGCCACCAGCAGAGAGGACAGGCGAGGGAGATACGAGCAGTACTTC. The encoded protein is CATSREDRRGRYEQYF.

This clonotype was seen repeatedly, ten times or more. This chain joins TRBV6-1 and TRBJ1-5; tentatively, D is TRBD1 (5 bases). The V and J ends lost 5 bases and 4 bases respectively, with 18 bases between them. The length of the CDR3 is 16 residues. Per germline, CDR1 MNHNS and CDR2 SASEGT. CDR3 amino acids: CASSPSLAGGNQPQHF. The CDR3 region has the DNA TGTGCCAGCAGTCCGAGCCTCGCTGGGGGGAATCAGCCCCAGCATTTT.

There are many counts of this clonotype. The chain employs TRBV28 and TRBJ2-7; perhaps TRBD1 as D (6 bases). Trimming left V 4 bases short and J 5 bases short, with 18 bases between. The CDR3 has 15 amino acids. In germline, CDR1 is MDHEN, CDR2 SYDVKM. In DNA, the CDR3 is TGTGCCAGCAGTTCCCAGGGACCAGGGGTTAACGAGCAGTACTTC. Amino acid sequence: CASSSQGPGVNEQYF.

This clonotype was seen only a few times. V gene TRBV7-2 combines with J gene TRBJ1-4, with 7 bases aligning to TRBD1. The CDR3 runs to 14 residues. From germline, CDR1 is SGHTA and CDR2 FQGNSA. Germline trimming cut 5 bases from V and 3 bases from J; bases unmatched to any gene: 3. The CDR3 nucleotides are TGTGCCAGCAGCCCAGGGGGAGCTAATGAAAAACTGTTTTTT. The encoded protein is CASSPGGANEKLFF.

This clonotype was recorded many times. The chain recombines TRBV28 with TRBJ2-5, with TRBD2 as a possible D gene (5 bases). Per the germline V gene, CDR1 is MDHEN and CDR2 is SYDVKM. V lost 2 bases to trimming and J lost 6 bases, with 16 bases between them. This CDR3 is built from 15 residues. CDR3 bases: TGTGCCAGCAGTTTAGGAGAGGGAAGTGGGAAGACCCAGTACTTC. Amino acids: CASSLGEGSGKTQYF. Using reference TRBV28 and TRBJ2-5 for the parts outside the CDR3, the full variable domain is DVKVTQSSRYLVKRTGEKVFLECVQDMDHENMFWYRQDPGLGLRLIYFSYDVKMKEKGDIPEGYSVSREKKERFSLILESASTNQTSMYLCASSLGEGSGKTQYFGPGTRLLVL.

This sequence joins TRBV19 and TRBJ1-1; no definite D call. The V gene's germline CDR1 is LNHDA and CDR2 SQIVND (reference sequence). The CDR3 runs 13 residues. V was shortened by 1 base and J by 5 bases, with 8 bases between the two germline ends. CDR3 amino acids: CASSIGKGTEAFF. CDR3 bases: TGTGCCAGTAGTATAGGGAAAGGGACTGAAGCTTTCTTT. Supplemented by reference TRBV19 and TRBJ1-1, the full variable domain reads DGGITQSPKYLFRKEGQNVTLSCEQNLNHDAMYWYRQDPGQGLRLIYYSQIVNDFQKGDIAEGYSVSREKKESFPLTVTSAQKNPTAFYLCASSIGKGTEAFFGQGTRLTVV.

In its sample, this clonotype was seen a few times. The chain joins TRBV24-1 to TRBJ2-2; the match to TRBD2 covers 7 bases. Per germline, CDR1 KGHDR and CDR2 SFDVKD. Trimming removed 1 base from V and 4 bases from J; junction bases left unmatched: 11. The CDR3 runs 18 residues. The CDR3 DNA is TGTGCCACCAGTGATTTTCCAGGGCTAGCGGATGGCACCGGGGAGCTGTTTTTT. Translating it yields CATSDFPGLADGTGELFF.

The sample holds many counts of this clonotype. The rearrangement links TRBV28 to TRBJ1-4; D may be TRBD1 (5 bases). There are 13 residues in the CDR3. Germline-derived CDR1 and CDR2 are MDHEN and SYDVKM. V shed 7 bases and J shed 3 bases, with 9 bases lying between them. The CDR3 DNA sequence: TGTGCCAGCATCGACAGCCCTAATGAAAAACTGTTTTTT. Its translation is CASIDSPNEKLFF.

The sample holds a few counts of this clonotype. The chain has TRBV7-2 and TRBJ1-5; 8 bases line up with TRBD1. Germline CDR1 reads SGHTA; CDR2 reads FQGNSA. V shed 1 base, J shed 13 bases, and the junction held 6 bases outside the gene matches. The CDR3 is 13 amino acids. This chain's CDR3 is CASSLGEDRDQHF. The DNA for the CDR3 is TGTGCCAGCAGCTTAGGGGAGGACAGGGATCAGCATTTT.

This chain uses TRBV7-3 with TRBJ2-1; 9 nucleotides line up with TRBD1. CDR3 length: 15 residues. The V gene end was trimmed by 5 bases and the J gene end by 9 bases; junction bases not matched to a gene: 11. Germline CDR1 is SGHTA and CDR2 is FQGTGA. As DNA, the CDR3 is TGTGCCAGCAGCGTATCCGGGACAGGGTATGGTGAGCAGTTCTTC. It translates to CASSVSGTGYGEQFF.

This clonotype was found many times. The chain carries TRBV20-1 and TRBJ2-7; D is undetermined. Germline CDR1 DFQATT, CDR2 SNEGSKA (reference sequence). Trimming took off 2 bases at V and 2 bases at J, with 10 bases between the two ends. The CDR3 covers 13 residues. CDR3 residues: CSARYLSTYEQYF. The CDR3 DNA follows: TGCAGTGCTAGATACCTGTCCACCTACGAGCAGTACTTC.

The genes are TRBV2 and TRBJ1-5; D not certain. The CDR3 is 17 residues long. Germline V gives CDR1 SNHLY, CDR2 FYNNEI. The V and J ends lost 3 bases and 2 bases respectively, with 17 bases between them. The CDR3, as DNA: TGTGCCAGCAGTGAGACAATTGGACGGGCGGGCAATCAGCCCCAGCATTTT. It translates to CASSETIGRAGNQPQHF. The whole variable domain, filled in from reference TRBV2 and TRBJ1-5, reads EPEVTQTPSHQVTQMGQEVILRCVPISNHLYFYWYRQILGQKVEFLVSFYNNEISEKSEIFDDQFSVERPDGSNFTLKIRSTKLEDSAMYFCASSETIGRAGNQPQHFGDGTRLSIL.

With regard to this clonotype: A much larger clone lies a single base off, so this may be a read error. The chain is built from TRBV7-8 and TRBJ2-2, with 11 bases that match TRBD2. The V gene's germline CDR1 is SGHVS and CDR2 FQNEAQ. The V and J ends lost 3 bases and 4 bases, in that order; junction bases with no gene match: 7. The CDR3 is made up of 17 amino acids. The CDR3 sequence: CASSFGTSGMSTGELFF. In DNA form, the CDR3 reads TGTGCCAGCAGCTTTGGGACTAGCGGCATGAGCACCGGGGAGCTGTTTTTT.

This clonotype was seen repeatedly, ten times or more. The chain has TRBV11-2 and TRBJ1-1, with TRBD1 matching 9 bases. This CDR3 comprises 16 residues. In germline, CDR1 is SGHAT, CDR2 FQNNGV. V lost 2 bases, J lost 1 base, and 5 bases stayed unmatched. The CDR3 DNA reads as TGTGCCAGCAGCTTACCGACAGGGGGACGGAACACTGAAGCTTTCTTT. The encoded protein is CASSLPTGGRNTEAFF.

This clonotype showed up many times. The chain recombines TRBV12-3 or TRBV12-4 with TRBJ2-5, with 14 nucleotides matching TRBD2. CDR3 length equals 15 residues. V gave up 4 bases and J gave up 4 bases; unmatched junction bases: 2. CDR3 nucleotide sequence: TGTGCCAGCAGTTCCGGACTAGCGGGGGGAGAGACCCAGTACTTC. Protein: CASSSGLAGGETQYF.